The present T cell receptor (beta chain) was sequenced within a study of OX40 agonist ivuxolimab in advanced cancers. Study-wide points: Mean expanded clone counts were higher in CD8+ than CD4+ T cells. Some patients who did not respond also had low normalized T-cell clonal expansion. Clonal expansion was seen in CD4+ and CD8+ blood T cells by week 6 at 0.1 to 3.0 mg/kg.

Autoimmune disease history or systemic immunosuppression led to patient exclusion. The table came from immunoSEQ multiplex PCR; TCRdb's copy has only in-frame clones and leaves some out. Here the sample spans around 62,000 clones, roughly 88% being singletons. As for this clone: Its antigen remains unidentified.

This sequence was found in an adult with an advanced solid tumor such as melanoma, head and neck, liver or kidney cancer. The sample was CD4+ or CD8+ T cells sorted from blood, taken in a trial of the OX40 agonist ivuxolimab.

This CDR3 is CASSYGTGASSGSPLHF. The CDR3 nucleotides are TGTGCCAGCAGCTACGGGACAGGGGCCTCTTCAGGCTCACCCCTCCACTTT. The gene calls are TRBV7-2 and TRBJ1-6, with 10 bases fitting TRBD1. The trim removed 4 bases at V and 10 bases at J, leaving 13 bases unmatched. There are 17 residues in the CDR3. Per the germline V gene, CDR1 is SGHTA and CDR2 is FQGNSA.